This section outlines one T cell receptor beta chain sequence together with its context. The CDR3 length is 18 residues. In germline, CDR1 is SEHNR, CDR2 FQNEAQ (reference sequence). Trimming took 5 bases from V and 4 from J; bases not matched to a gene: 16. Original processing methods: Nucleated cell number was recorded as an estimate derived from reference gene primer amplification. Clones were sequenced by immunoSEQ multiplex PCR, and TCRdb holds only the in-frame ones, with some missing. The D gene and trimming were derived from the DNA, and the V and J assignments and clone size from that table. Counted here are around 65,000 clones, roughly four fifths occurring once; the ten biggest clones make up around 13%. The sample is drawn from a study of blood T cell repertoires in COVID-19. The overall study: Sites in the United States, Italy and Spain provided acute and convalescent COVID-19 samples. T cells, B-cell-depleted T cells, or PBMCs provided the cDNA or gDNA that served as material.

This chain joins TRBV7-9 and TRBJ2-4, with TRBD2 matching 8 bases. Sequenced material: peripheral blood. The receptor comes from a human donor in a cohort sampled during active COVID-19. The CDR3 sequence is CASSPGGTPWVLKNIQYF. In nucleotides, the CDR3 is TGTGCCAGCAGCCCGGGGGGGACTCCCTGGGTGCTGAAAAACATTCAGTACTTC.